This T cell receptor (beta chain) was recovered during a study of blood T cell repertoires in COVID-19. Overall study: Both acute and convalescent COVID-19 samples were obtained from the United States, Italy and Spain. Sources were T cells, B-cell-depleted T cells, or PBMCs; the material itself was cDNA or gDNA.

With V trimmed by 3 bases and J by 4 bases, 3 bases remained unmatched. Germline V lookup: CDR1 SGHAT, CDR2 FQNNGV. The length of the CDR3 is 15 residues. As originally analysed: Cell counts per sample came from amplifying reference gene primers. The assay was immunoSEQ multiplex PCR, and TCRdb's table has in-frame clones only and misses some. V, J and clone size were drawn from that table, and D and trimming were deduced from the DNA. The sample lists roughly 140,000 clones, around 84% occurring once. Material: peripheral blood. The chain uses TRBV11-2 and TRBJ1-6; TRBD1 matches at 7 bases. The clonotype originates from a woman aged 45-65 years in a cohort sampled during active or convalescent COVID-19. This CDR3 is CASSFGTEYNSPLHF. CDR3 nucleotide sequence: TGTGCCAGCAGCTTTGGGACAGAATATAATTCACCCCTCCACTTT. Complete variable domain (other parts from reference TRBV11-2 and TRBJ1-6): EAGVAQSPRYKIIEKRQSVAFWCNPISGHATLYWYQQILGQGPKLLIQFQNNGVVDDSQLPKDRFSAERLKGVDSTLKIQPAKLEDSAVYLCASSFGTEYNSPLHFGNGTRLTVT.